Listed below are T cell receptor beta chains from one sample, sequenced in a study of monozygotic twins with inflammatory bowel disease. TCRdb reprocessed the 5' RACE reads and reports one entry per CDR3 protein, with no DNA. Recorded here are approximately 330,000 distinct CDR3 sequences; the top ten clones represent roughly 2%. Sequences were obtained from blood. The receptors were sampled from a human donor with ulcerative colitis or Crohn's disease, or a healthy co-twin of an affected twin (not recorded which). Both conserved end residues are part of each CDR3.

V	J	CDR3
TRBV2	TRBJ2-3	CASSGWTSTDTQYF
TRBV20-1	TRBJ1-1	CSATPFGPNTEAFF
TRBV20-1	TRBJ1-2	CSAPRGQGGYGYTF
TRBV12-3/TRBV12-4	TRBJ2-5	CASTKGAGETQYF
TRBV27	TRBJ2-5	CASSYTGADQETQYF
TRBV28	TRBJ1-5	CASSENNQPQHF
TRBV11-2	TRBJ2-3	CATQGATDTQYF
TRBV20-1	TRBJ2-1	CSASHSYNEQFF
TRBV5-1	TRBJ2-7	CASSLEPGQGAVEQYF
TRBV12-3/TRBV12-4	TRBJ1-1	CATQEGNTEAFF
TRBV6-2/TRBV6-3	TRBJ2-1	CASRNRGEQFF